This T cell receptor (beta chain) is drawn from a study of OX40 agonist ivuxolimab in advanced cancers. The wider study: An anti-OX40 (CD134) antibody with agonistic activity, ivuxolimab, was administered to patients. Participants could have had prior anti-PD-1, anti-PD-L1 or anti-CTLA-4 therapy, and around 40% had some.

Repertoires were generated with immunoSEQ multiplex PCR, while TCRdb's copy carries only in-frame clones and drops some. The repertoire has over 150,000 clones, approximately 94% of them found once; the top ten carry around 0.31%. Points from the study as a whole: Expansion of clones was among the lowest in partial responders at 0.1-3.0 mg/kg. CD8+ T cells averaged more expanded clones than CD4+.

Comments on this clone: What it recognizes is unknown.

The source material was CD4+ or CD8+ T cells sorted from blood, sampled in a trial of the OX40 agonist ivuxolimab. The clonotype was recovered from an adult with an advanced solid tumor such as melanoma, head and neck, liver or kidney cancer.

CDR3 loop: CASSSLGGAAGEQYF. CDR3 DNA sequence: TGTGCCAGCAGCTCCCTAGGGGGGGCGGCGGGTGAGCAGTACTTC. The chain joins TRBV25-1 to TRBJ2-7, with D tentatively TRBD2 (7 bases). Germline V lookup: CDR1 MGHDK, CDR2 SYGVNS. The ends were cut back, 6 bases at V and 7 bases at J, with 22 bases in the middle. The CDR3 extends over 15 amino acids.